The clone carrying this T cell receptor beta chain was detected a few times. V lost 2 bases, J lost 6 bases, and 15 bases lay in between. Germline V CDR1 and CDR2: SGDLS, YYNGEE. The CDR3 runs to 15 residues. The entry originates in a study of T-cell reconstitution after alpha-beta-depleted transplantation in children. Unique molecular identifiers featured in how the TCRbeta library was prepared. One entry per CDR3 protein, called by TCRdb with MiXCR from the PCR reads. The sample includes more than 500,000 distinct CDR3 sequences, approximately 10% of them seen just once. The sequencing used PBMCs, mostly from graft donor cells, collected 180 days after TCRalphabeta/CD19-depleted stem cell transplant. The receptor comes from a female patient aged 2 to 10 who had a stem cell transplant for aplastic anemia, so the T cells may come from the graft donor. J is TRBJ2-1 and V is TRBV9; D might be TRBD2 (5 bases). The CDR3 spells CASSVRPDSRNEQFF. DNA for the CDR3: TGTGCCAGCAGCGTGAGACCGGACTCCCGCAATGAGCAGTTCTTC.